This T cell receptor beta chain was obtained from a study of regulatory T cells in long-lasting Graves disease. The wider study: Graves' patients who were just diagnosed had used antithyroid drugs for under 3 months. Study findings and constraints: There was favoring of TRBV28, TRBJ1-2 and TRBJ2-5 in persistent disease.

Time point: newly diagnosed GD, antithyroid drugs for less than 3 months. Scientists built the TCR library using RNA that was extracted from PBMCs. Staff took roughly 8.8 milliliters of peripheral blood and put it into EDTA tubes. This clonotype was detected ten times or more. Its target is unknown. The CDR3 length is 15 residues. V was clipped by 8 bases and J by 5 bases; unmatched bases: 10. Germline loops: CDR1 SGHTA, CDR2 FQGNSA. Investigators prepared the TCR beta libraries by applying iRepertoire HTBI primers and Arm-PCR of CDR3 regions. In TCRdb, the multiplex PCR reads were re-called with MiXCR into one record per CDR3 protein. The top ten hold about 15% of the sample, which has some 250,000 distinct CDR3 sequences, roughly 18% seen once. These same data were also listed under a study on T cells in Graves' hyperthyroidism and ophthalmopathy. This second study says: A first-round RT-PCR of the TCR CDR3 used the HTBI primer set.

The chain carries TRBV7-2 and TRBJ2-2, with TRBD1 identical over 8 bases. This specimen was peripheral blood mononuclear cells (PBMCs), taken at new diagnosis, from a patient treated with antithyroid drugs. The sequence was obtained from a woman younger than 45 with Graves disease. The CDR3 DNA reads TGTGCCAGCGGAGCAGGACAGGGTCAAACCGGGGAGCTGTTTTTT. As protein: CASGAGQGQTGELFF. Looking up the rest from reference TRBV7-2 and TRBJ2-2 gives the full variable domain: GAGVSQSPSNKVTEKGKDVELRCDPISGHTALYWYRQSLGQGLEFLIYFQGNSAPDKSGLPSDRFSAERTGGSVSTLTIQRTQQEDSAVYLCASGAGQGQTGELFFGEGSRLTVL.